This is a list of T cell receptor beta chains from one sample in a study of CD8 T cells in ankylosing spondylitis. TCRdb reprocessed the 5' RACE reads with MiXCR, giving one entry per CDR3 protein. The sample consists of roughly 150,000 distinct CDR3 sequences, about a third of them appearing once. Source material: synovial fluid, either unsorted or a sorted T cell fraction (not recorded which). Source of these receptors: a male donor with ankylosing spondylitis. The CDR3 runs from the conserved cysteine through the conserved F or W. D genes are given only for firm matches. Size is omitted from some rows. Given values are once, few, many or a class for expanded clones.

J gene,clone size,D gene,V gene,CDR3 protein,CDR3 DNA
TRBJ1-1,NA,NA,TRBV15,CATSFTGYTEAFF,TGTGCCACCAGTTTCACAGGGTACACTGAAGCTTTCTTT
TRBJ1-1,NA,TRBD1,TRBV6-1,CASSPRGRGMNTEAFF,TGTGCCAGCAGCCCCAGGGGGCGCGGGATGAACACTGAAGCTTTCTTT
TRBJ2-1,NA,TRBD2,TRBV6-1,CASSPWAGEGNEQFF,TGTGCCAGCAGTCCCTGGGCGGGAGAAGGTAATGAGCAGTTCTTC
TRBJ2-3,few,NA,TRBV7-2,CASSLVPTNTDTQYF,TGTGCCAGCAGCTTAGTCCCGACAAACACAGATACGCAGTATTTT
TRBJ2-2,NA,NA,TRBV20-1,CSACGQAPGRNTGELFF,TGCAGTGCTTGCGGACAAGCCCCGGGACGTAACACCGGGGAGCTGTTTTTT
TRBJ2-7,few,NA,TRBV4-1,CASSQESLGYEQYF,TGCGCCAGCAGCCAAGAATCCCTGGGATACGAGCAGTACTTC
TRBJ1-2,NA,NA,TRBV20-1,CSASPGSNYGYTF,TGCAGTGCTAGTCCAGGGAGTAACTATGGCTACACCTTC
TRBJ2-2,few,TRBD1,TRBV29-1,CSGGTGGGELFF,TGCAGCGGCGGGACAGGGGGCGGGGAGCTGTTTTTT
TRBJ2-5,many,TRBD2,TRBV7-2,CASRPQGLLRETQYF,TGTGCCAGCAGGCCCCAGGGACTATTGAGGGAGACCCAGTACTTC
TRBJ2-5,few,TRBD2,TRBV7-9,CASSWSPGLVGETQYF,TGTGCCAGCAGCTGGTCCCCCGGACTAGTAGGAGAGACCCAGTACTTC
TRBJ1-1,many,NA,TRBV28,CASSLIGRVTEAFF,TGTGCCAGCAGTTTGATTGGCAGGGTGACTGAAGCTTTCTTT
TRBJ2-1,NA,NA,TRBV6-1,CASRSLAPSSYNEQFF,TGTGCCAGCAGGAGTCTAGCGCCCAGCTCCTACAATGAGCAGTTCTTC
TRBJ2-7,NA,TRBD2,TRBV15,CATSRDQRGGSYEQYF,TGTGCCACCAGCAGAGATCAGCGGGGGGGCTCCTACGAGCAGTACTTC
TRBJ2-2,NA,TRBD2,TRBV20-1,CSASRASGNTGELFF,TGCAGTGCTAGTAGGGCTAGCGGGAACACCGGGGAGCTGTTTTTT
TRBJ2-7,NA,NA,TRBV20-1,CSARGPRTSVRSYEQYF,TGCAGTGCTAGAGGCCCGCGTACCTCCGTCAGGTCCTACGAGCAGTACTTC
TRBJ2-7,NA,NA,TRBV5-5,CASSLAQPGYEQYF,TGTGCCAGCAGCTTGGCCCAGCCCGGCTACGAGCAGTACTTC
TRBJ2-3,NA,TRBD2,TRBV25-1,CASSESRRGGLDTQYF,TGTGCCAGCAGTGAATCTAGGCGGGGGGGCTTGGATACGCAGTATTTT
TRBJ2-2,many,NA,TRBV5-1,CASSLVAYTGELFF,TGCGCCAGCAGCTTGGTAGCATACACCGGGGAGCTGTTTTTT
TRBJ2-7,NA,NA,TRBV5-1,CASSISATGGSEQYF,TGCGCCAGCAGTATCTCCGCGACAGGTGGCTCTGAGCAGTACTTC
TRBJ2-7,few,NA,TRBV12-3/TRBV12-4,CASSLMAGGSLDRDEQYF,TGTGCCAGCAGTTTAATGGCAGGGGGGAGTCTCGATCGGGACGAGCAGTACTTC
TRBJ1-1,many,NA,TRBV20-1,CSVPPRGAGAFF,TGCAGTGTCCCTCCGCGGGGGGCTGGAGCTTTCTTT
TRBJ1-6,NA,NA,TRBV20-1,CSAILGDGNSPLHF,TGCAGTGCTATCCTAGGGGATGGCAATTCACCCCTCCACTTT
TRBJ2-7,NA,NA,TRBV6-1,CASRMTDTYEQYF,TGTGCCAGCAGAATGACGGACACATACGAGCAGTACTTC
TRBJ1-1,few,NA,TRBV4-1,CASSQETRGVRGEAFF,TGCGCCAGCAGCCAAGAAACCCGGGGGGTGAGGGGTGAAGCTTTCTTT
TRBJ1-2,NA,NA,TRBV30,CAWSRDLLNYGYTF,TGTGCCTGGAGTAGGGATCTACTTAACTATGGCTACACCTTC
TRBJ1-6,NA,NA,TRBV2,CASSDVGSPLHF,TGTGCCAGCAGTGATGTGGGGTCACCCCTCCACTTT
TRBJ2-1,once,NA,TRBV10-2,CASSGQGSYNEQFF,TGCGCCAGCAGTGGGCAGGGATCATACAATGAGCAGTTCTTC
TRBJ2-1,few,NA,TRBV6-2/TRBV6-3,CASNKGSKGSYNEQFF,TGTGCCAGCAATAAAGGTAGCAAGGGCTCCTACAATGAGCAGTTCTTC
TRBJ1-2,NA,NA,TRBV19,CASSTTSGRRNGYTF,TGTGCCAGTAGCACAACCTCGGGCCGGCGAAATGGCTACACCTTC
TRBJ1-1,many,NA,TRBV5-1,CASSLGVRGGTEAFF,TGCGCCAGCAGCTTGGGGGTCAGGGGTGGCACTGAAGCTTTCTTT
TRBJ1-1,many,NA,TRBV3-1,CASSQGYTNTEAFF,TGTGCCAGCAGCCAAGGTTACACCAACACTGAAGCTTTCTTT
TRBJ2-1,NA,TRBD2,TRBV12-3/TRBV12-4,CASSGTSGTNEQFF,TGTGCCAGCAGCGGGACTAGCGGGACCAATGAGCAGTTCTTC
TRBJ2-5,NA,TRBD2,TRBV4-3,CASSQYSGLANQETQYF,TGCGCCAGCAGCCAATACTCTGGACTAGCGAACCAAGAGACCCAGTACTTC
TRBJ1-1,few,NA,TRBV6-1,CASSGGGWGTEAFF,TGTGCCAGCAGTGGAGGGGGTTGGGGCACTGAAGCTTTCTTT
TRBJ2-2,NA,TRBD1,TRBV2,CASSEAGQGAWTGELFF,TGTGCCAGCAGTGAAGCGGGACAGGGGGCTTGGACCGGGGAGCTGTTTTTT
TRBJ1-2,NA,TRBD1,TRBV20-1,CSAREPGTGGDGYTF,TGCAGTGCTAGAGAACCCGGGACAGGGGGCGACGGCTACACCTTC
TRBJ2-6,many,NA,TRBV12-3/TRBV12-4,CASSTGGVTGANVLTF,TGTGCCAGCAGTACTGGCGGGGTTACTGGGGCCAACGTCCTGACTTTC
TRBJ1-4,NA,NA,TRBV5-1,CASKGTPEKLFF,TGCGCCAGCAAAGGGACCCCGGAAAAACTGTTTTTT
TRBJ2-7,NA,NA,TRBV10-3,CAISETSYEQYF,TGTGCCATCAGTGAGACCTCCTACGAGCAGTACTTC
TRBJ1-4,NA,NA,TRBV6-1,CATKREATNEKLFF,TGTGCCACCAAGAGGGAAGCAACTAATGAAAAACTGTTTTTT
TRBJ2-3,NA,NA,TRBV27,CASSLTPPGQITDTQYF,TGTGCCAGCAGTTTGACCCCTCCGGGACAAATCACAGATACGCAGTATTTT
TRBJ1-6,few,NA,TRBV20-1,CSAMDSPASYNSPLHF,TGCAGTGCTATGGACTCTCCCGCCTCCTATAATTCACCCCTCCACTTT
TRBJ2-5,NA,NA,TRBV24-1,CVTSDAQQETQYF,TGTGTCACCAGTGACGCCCAACAAGAGACCCAGTACTTC
TRBJ2-1,many,TRBD1,TRBV7-3,CASSMDRADEQFF,TGTGCCAGCAGCATGGACAGGGCAGACGAGCAGTTCTTC
TRBJ2-2,NA,NA,TRBV6-1,CASRLSPGHNTGELFF,TGTGCCAGCAGGTTGAGTCCGGGACACAACACCGGGGAGCTGTTTTTT
TRBJ2-3,NA,NA,TRBV7-9,CASSLVQATDTQYF,TGTGCCAGCAGCTTAGTACAGGCCACAGATACGCAGTATTTT
TRBJ1-6,NA,NA,TRBV20-1,CSARDSPDNSPLHF,TGCAGTGCTAGAGATAGTCCGGATAATTCACCCCTCCACTTT
TRBJ2-7,NA,TRBD2,TRBV6-5,CASSSGTSGRFHEQYF,TGTGCCAGCAGTTCCGGGACTAGCGGGAGGTTCCACGAGCAGTACTTC
TRBJ2-1,NA,NA,TRBV20-1,CSASKPWGNNEQFF,TGCAGTGCTAGCAAACCCTGGGGGAACAATGAGCAGTTCTTC
TRBJ1-2,NA,NA,TRBV6-5,CASSSRGETSYGYTF,TGTGCCAGCAGTTCCCGAGGGGAGACATCCTATGGCTACACCTTC
TRBJ1-5,few,TRBD1,TRBV28,CASRSVGTGSNQPQHF,TGTGCCAGCAGGTCGGTCGGGACAGGAAGCAATCAGCCCCAGCATTTT
TRBJ2-5,NA,NA,TRBV20-1,CSARWQGLETQYF,TGCAGTGCTAGGTGGCAGGGGTTAGAGACCCAGTACTTC
TRBJ2-3,many,NA,TRBV15,CATSRDDLPTDTQYF,TGTGCCACCAGCAGAGATGACCTCCCCACAGATACGCAGTATTTT
TRBJ2-5,NA,NA,TRBV6-5,CASSYLAGSEETQYF,TGTGCCAGCAGTTACTTGGCAGGGTCCGAAGAGACCCAGTACTTC